This passage covers 8 T cell receptor beta chains from one sample sequenced in a study of control samples from healthy donors and cancer patients. Sequencing was performed with immunoSEQ multiplex PCR; in TCRdb, only in-frame clones are kept and a portion is missing. The sample lists fewer than 120,000 clones, 85% to 90% occurring once. Sequenced input: PBMCs. Receptor source: a woman aged 55-70 years with lung cancer.

The chain joins TRBV5-1 to TRBJ2-7; D remains ambiguous. The V gene lost 4 bases and the J gene lost 2 bases, with 13 bases spanning the gap. Germline CDR1 SGHRS, CDR2 YFSETQ. The length of the CDR3 is 14 residues. CDR3 bases: TGCGCCAGCAGCGAACTTGGAACAGCCTACGAGCAGTACTTC. As protein: CASSELGTAYEQYF.

The chain joins TRBV12-3 or TRBV12-4 to TRBJ1-2; D remains ambiguous. The CDR3 loop spans 11 amino acids. V was clipped by 3 bases and J by 5 bases, with 4 bases between them. This chain's CDR3 is CASSFSYGYTF. The CDR3 DNA is TGTGCCAGCAGTTTCTCTTATGGCTACACCTTC.

This clone was observed a few times. This rearrangement joins TRBV7-3 to TRBJ2-7, with 13 bases identical to TRBD2. The trim removed 5 bases at V and 6 bases at J, leaving 7 bases unmatched. The CDR3 covers 15 residues. Germline CDR1 and CDR2: SGHTA and FQGTGA. CDR3 in amino acids: CASSPKLAGGGEQYF. CDR3 DNA: TGTGCCAGCAGCCCTAAACTAGCGGGAGGGGGCGAGCAGTACTTC.

The J gene is TRBJ2-7, the V gene TRBV5-1; TRBD1 might be the D (6 bases). This CDR3 spans 15 amino acids. V was trimmed by 4 bases and J by 2 bases, leaving 16 bases between them. From germline, CDR1 is SGHRS and CDR2 YFSETQ. The CDR3 loop reads CASSPGQLGTYEQYF. CDR3 sequence (DNA): TGCGCCAGCAGCCCTGGACAGTTGGGGACCTACGAGCAGTACTTC.

This clone was seen a single time. The chain recombines TRBV29-1 with TRBJ1-2, with D hard to call. CDR3 size: 14 residues. Trimming left V 6 bases short and J 4 bases short, with 18 bases between. In germline, CDR1 is SQVTM, CDR2 ANQGSEA. CDR3 in DNA: TGCAGCGTGGGGAGTGACGGAGGGATCTATGGCTACACCTTC. This translates into CSVGSDGGIYGYTF.

This chain connects TRBV5-1 to TRBJ2-1; 7 bases line up with TRBD1. Germline V gene lookup returns CDR1 SGHRS and CDR2 YFSETQ. V was clipped by 5 bases and J by 8 bases; unmatched bases: 7. This CDR3 comprises 13 residues. The CDR3 here is CASRLRQGDEQFF. CDR3 bases: TGCGCCAGCAGACTGAGACAGGGTGATGAGCAGTTCTTC.

The J gene is TRBJ2-7, the V gene TRBV7-8; D is possibly TRBD1 (6 bases). V was clipped by 5 bases and J by 2 bases, with 13 bases between them. This CDR3 has 14 residues. CDR1 SGHVS and CDR2 FQNEAQ come from the germline V gene. The CDR3 DNA is TGTGCCAGCAGCCGAGGCAGGGGAGCCTACGAGCAGTACTTC. The encoded protein is CASSRGRGAYEQYF.

The chain is built from TRBV5-1 and TRBJ2-1; D not resolved. V was clipped by 0 bases and J by 4 bases, with 8 bases between them. Germline-derived CDR1 and CDR2 are SGHRS and YFSETQ. The CDR3 runs 14 residues. The chain's CDR3 is CASSLEAGYNEQFF. As DNA, the CDR3 is TGCGCCAGCAGCTTGGAGGCCGGTTACAATGAGCAGTTCTTC.